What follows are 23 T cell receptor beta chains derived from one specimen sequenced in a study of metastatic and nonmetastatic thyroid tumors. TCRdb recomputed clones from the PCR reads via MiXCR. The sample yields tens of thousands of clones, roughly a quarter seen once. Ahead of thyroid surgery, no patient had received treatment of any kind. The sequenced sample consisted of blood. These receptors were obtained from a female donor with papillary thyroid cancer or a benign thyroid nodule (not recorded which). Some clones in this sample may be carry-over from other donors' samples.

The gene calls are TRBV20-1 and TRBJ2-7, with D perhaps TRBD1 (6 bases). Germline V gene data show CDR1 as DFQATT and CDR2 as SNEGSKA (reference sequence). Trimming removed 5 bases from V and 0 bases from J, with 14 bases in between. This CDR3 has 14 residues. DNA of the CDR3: TGCAGTGCTCCTCGCAGGGGATCCTCCTACGAGCAGTACTTC. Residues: CSAPRRGSSYEQYF.

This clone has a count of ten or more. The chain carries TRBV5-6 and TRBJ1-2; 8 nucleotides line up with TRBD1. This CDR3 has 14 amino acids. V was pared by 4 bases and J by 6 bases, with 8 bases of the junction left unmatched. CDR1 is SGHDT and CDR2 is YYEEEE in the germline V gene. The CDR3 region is CASSRLTGEDGYTF. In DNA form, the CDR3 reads TGTGCCAGCAGCAGACTGACAGGGGAGGATGGCTACACCTTC. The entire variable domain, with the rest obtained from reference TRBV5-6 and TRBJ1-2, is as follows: DAGVTQSPTHLIKTRGQQVTLRCSPKSGHDTVSWYQQALGQGPQFIFQYYEEEERQRGNFPDRFSGHQFPNYSSELNVNALLLGDSALYLCASSRLTGEDGYTFGSGTRLTVV.

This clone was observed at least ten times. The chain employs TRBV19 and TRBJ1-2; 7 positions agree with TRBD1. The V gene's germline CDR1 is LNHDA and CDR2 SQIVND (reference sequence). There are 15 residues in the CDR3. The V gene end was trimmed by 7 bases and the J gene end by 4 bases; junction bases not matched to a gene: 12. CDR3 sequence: CASTDGRQGSYGYTF. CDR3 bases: TGTGCCAGTACTGATGGGAGACAGGGATCCTATGGCTACACCTTC.

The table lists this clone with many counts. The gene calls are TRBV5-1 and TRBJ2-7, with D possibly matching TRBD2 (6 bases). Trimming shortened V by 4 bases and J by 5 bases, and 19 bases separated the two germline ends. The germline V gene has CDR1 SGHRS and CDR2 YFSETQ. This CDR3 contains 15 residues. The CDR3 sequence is CASSIGGTYGDEQYF. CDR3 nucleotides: TGCGCCAGCAGCATTGGGGGGACGTACGGCGACGAGCAGTACTTC.

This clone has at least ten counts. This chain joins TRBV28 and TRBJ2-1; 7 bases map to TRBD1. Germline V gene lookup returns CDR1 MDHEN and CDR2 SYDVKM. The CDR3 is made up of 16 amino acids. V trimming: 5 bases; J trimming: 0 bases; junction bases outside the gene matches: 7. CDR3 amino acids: CASSRTGLSSYNEQFF. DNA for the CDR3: TGTGCCAGCAGTAGGACAGGACTTAGCTCCTACAATGAGCAGTTCTTC. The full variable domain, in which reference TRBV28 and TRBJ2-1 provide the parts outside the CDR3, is DVKVTQSSRYLVKRTGEKVFLECVQDMDHENMFWYRQDPGLGLRLIYFSYDVKMKEKGDIPEGYSVSREKKERFSLILESASTNQTSMYLCASSRTGLSSYNEQFFGPGTRLTVL.

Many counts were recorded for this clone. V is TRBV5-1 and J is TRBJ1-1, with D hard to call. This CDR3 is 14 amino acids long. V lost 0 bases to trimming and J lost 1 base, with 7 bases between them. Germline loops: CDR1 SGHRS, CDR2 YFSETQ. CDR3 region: CASSLDGWNTEAFF. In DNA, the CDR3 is TGCGCCAGCAGCTTGGACGGATGGAACACTGAAGCTTTCTTT.

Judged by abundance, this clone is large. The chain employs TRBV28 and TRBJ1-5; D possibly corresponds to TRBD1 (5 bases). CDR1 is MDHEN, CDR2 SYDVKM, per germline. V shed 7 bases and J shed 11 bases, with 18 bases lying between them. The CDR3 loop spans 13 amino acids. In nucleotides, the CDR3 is TGTGCCAGCACCCCCGGGACCGTCCTGTCCCAGCATTTT. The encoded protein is CASTPGTVLSQHF.

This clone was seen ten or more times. This CDR3 is CASSGEADGLGAPDTQYF. CDR3 nucleotide sequence: TGTGCCAGCAGCGGAGAGGCGGATGGATTAGGGGCACCAGATACGCAGTATTTT. The V call is TRBV14, the J call TRBJ2-3, with D tentatively TRBD1 (5 bases). V lost 5 bases to trimming and J lost 4 bases, with 25 bases between them. Germline V gives CDR1 SGHDN, CDR2 FVKESK. The CDR3 has 18 amino acids. Full variable domain (outside the CDR3, taken from reference TRBV14 and TRBJ2-3): EAGVTQFPSHSVIEKGQTVTLRCDPISGHDNLYWYRRVMGKEIKFLLHFVKESKQDESGMPNNRFLAERTGGTYSTLKVQPAELEDSGVYFCASSGEADGLGAPDTQYFGPGTRLTVL.

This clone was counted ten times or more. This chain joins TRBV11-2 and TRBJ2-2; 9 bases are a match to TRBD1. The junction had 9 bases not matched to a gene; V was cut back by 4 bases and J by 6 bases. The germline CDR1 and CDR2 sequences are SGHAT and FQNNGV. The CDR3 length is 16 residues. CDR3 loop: CASSSRDREYPGELFF. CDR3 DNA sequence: TGTGCCAGCAGCTCCCGGGACAGGGAATATCCCGGGGAGCTGTTTTTT.

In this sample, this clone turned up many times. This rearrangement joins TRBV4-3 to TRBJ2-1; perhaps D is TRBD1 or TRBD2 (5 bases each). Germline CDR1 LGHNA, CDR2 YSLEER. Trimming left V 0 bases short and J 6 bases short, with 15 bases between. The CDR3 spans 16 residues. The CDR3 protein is CASSQDYTARGNEQFF. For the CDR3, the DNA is TGCGCCAGCAGCCAAGATTATACTGCGAGGGGCAATGAGCAGTTCTTC.

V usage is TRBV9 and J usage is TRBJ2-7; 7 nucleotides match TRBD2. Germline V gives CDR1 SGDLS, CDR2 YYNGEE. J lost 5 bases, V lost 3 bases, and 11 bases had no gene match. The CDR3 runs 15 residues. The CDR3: CASSGSGAPSDEQYF. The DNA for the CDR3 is TGTGCCAGCAGCGGAAGCGGGGCCCCTTCGGACGAGCAGTACTTC.

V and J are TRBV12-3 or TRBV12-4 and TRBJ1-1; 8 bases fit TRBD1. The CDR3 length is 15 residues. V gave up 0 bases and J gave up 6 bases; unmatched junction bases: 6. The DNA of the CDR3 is TGTGCCAGCAGTTTAGCGGCAGGGGGCGCGGCTGAAGCTTTCTTT. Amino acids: CASSLAAGGAAEAFF.

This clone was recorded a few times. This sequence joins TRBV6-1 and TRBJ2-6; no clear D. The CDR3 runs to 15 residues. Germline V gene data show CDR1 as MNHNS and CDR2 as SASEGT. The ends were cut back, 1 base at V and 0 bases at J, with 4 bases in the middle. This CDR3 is CASSEDSSGANVLTF. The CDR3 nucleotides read TGTGCCAGCAGTGAAGACAGCTCTGGGGCCAACGTCCTGACTTTC.

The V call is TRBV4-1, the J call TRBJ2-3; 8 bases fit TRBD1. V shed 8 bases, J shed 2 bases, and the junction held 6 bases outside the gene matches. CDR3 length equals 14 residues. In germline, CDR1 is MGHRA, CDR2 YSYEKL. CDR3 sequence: CASLDRGNTDTQYF. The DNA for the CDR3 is TGCGCCAGCTTAGACAGGGGAAACACAGATACGCAGTATTTT.

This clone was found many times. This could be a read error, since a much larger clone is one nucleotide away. CDR3 nucleotide sequence: TGTGCCAGTAGTAGGGGGGGAGGGTGGTTCGATGAGCAGTTCTTC. Protein product: CASSRGGGWFDEQFF. This chain joins TRBV19 and TRBJ2-1; 7 bases map to TRBD2. Germline CDR1 LNHDA, CDR2 SQIVND (reference sequence). The CDR3 length is 15 residues. V lost 4 bases to trimming and J lost 8 bases; unmatched junction nucleotides: 11. Complete variable domain (other parts from reference TRBV19 and TRBJ2-1): DGGITQSPKYLFRKEGQNVTLSCEQNLNHDAMYWYRQDPGQGLRLIYYSQIVNDFQKGDIAEGYSVSREKKESFPLTVTSAQKNPTAFYLCASSRGGGWFDEQFFGPGTRLTVL.

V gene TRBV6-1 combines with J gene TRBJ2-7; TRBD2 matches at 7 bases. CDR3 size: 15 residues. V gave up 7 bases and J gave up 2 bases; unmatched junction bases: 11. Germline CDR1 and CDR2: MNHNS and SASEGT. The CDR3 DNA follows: TGTGCCAGCAATAATGCCCGACTAGCTGCCTACGAGCAGTACTTC. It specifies CASNNARLAAYEQYF.

The CDR3 protein is CASRGGTEQYF. The CDR3, as DNA: TGTGCCAGCCGCGGCGGGACAGAGCAGTACTTC. V usage is TRBV2 and J usage is TRBJ2-7, with D possibly being TRBD1 or TRBD2 (6 bases each). Trimming cost V 8 bases and J 7 bases, with 12 bases left between them. Germline V gene lookup returns CDR1 SNHLY and CDR2 FYNNEI. CDR3 length equals 11 residues. The full variable domain, rest sourced from reference TRBV2 and TRBJ2-7, is EPEVTQTPSHQVTQMGQEVILRCVPISNHLYFYWYRQILGQKVEFLVSFYNNEISEKSEIFDDQFSVERPDGSNFTLKIRSTKLEDSAMYFCASRGGTEQYFGPGTRLTVT.

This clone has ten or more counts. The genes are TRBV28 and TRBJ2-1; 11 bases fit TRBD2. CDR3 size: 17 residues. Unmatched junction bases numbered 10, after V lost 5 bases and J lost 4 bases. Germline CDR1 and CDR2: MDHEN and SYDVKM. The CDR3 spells CASSPRLAGGLYNEQFF. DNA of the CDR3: TGTGCCAGCAGTCCCCGCCTAGCGGGGGGACTTTACAATGAGCAGTTCTTC.

Here the CDR3 reads CASSQLPGINYGYTF. CDR3 DNA: TGCGCCAGCAGCCAATTGCCAGGTATTAACTATGGCTACACCTTC. The chain employs TRBV4-1 and TRBJ1-2; D gene uncertain. Germline V gene sequence: CDR1 MGHRA, CDR2 YSYEKL. The CDR3 runs 15 residues. V lost 2 bases, J lost 1 base, and 11 bases lay in between.

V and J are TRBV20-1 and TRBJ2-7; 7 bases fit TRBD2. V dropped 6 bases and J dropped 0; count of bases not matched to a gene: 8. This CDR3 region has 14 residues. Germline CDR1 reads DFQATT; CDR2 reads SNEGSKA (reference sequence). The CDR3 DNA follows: TGCAGTGCGCATCTAGCGGAAAGCTCCTACGAGCAGTACTTC. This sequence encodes CSAHLAESSYEQYF.

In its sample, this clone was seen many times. The CDR3 loop is CASSHTGPYEQYF. CDR3 coding DNA: TGCGCCAGCAGTCATACAGGCCCCTACGAGCAGTACTTC. The chain joins TRBV10-2 to TRBJ2-7; tentative D call: TRBD1 (5 bases). CDR3 length equals 13 residues. CDR1 WSHSY and CDR2 SAAADI come from the germline V gene. Trimming shortened V by 5 bases and J by 2 bases, and 10 bases separated the two germline ends.

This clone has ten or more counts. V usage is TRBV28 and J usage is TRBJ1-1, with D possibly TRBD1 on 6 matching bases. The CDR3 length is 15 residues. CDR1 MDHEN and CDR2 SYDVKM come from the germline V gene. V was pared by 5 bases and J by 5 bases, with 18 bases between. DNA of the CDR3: TGTGCCAGCAGTCAACCCACAGGGCGGGGGACTGAAGCTTTCTTT. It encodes CASSQPTGRGTEAFF.

CDR3 in amino acids: CSARGGGPGRGELFF. CDR3 sequence (DNA): TGCAGTGCTAGAGGCGGAGGGCCGGGGAGGGGGGAGCTGTTTTTT. The chain joins TRBV20-1 to TRBJ2-2; D is perhaps TRBD2 (6 bases). Germline lookup yields CDR1 DFQATT and CDR2 SNEGSKA (reference sequence). CDR3 length: 15 residues. The ends were cut back, 1 base at V and 8 bases at J, with 17 bases in the middle.